What follows describes a single T cell receptor beta chain. Its specificity is unknown. The sample's time point: week 23, last vaccination. Doses comprised 300 ug of mutant IDH1 20-mer peptide each, plus topical imiquimod. Using immunoSEQ multiplex PCR, the repertoire was profiled, and TCRdb retains in-frame clones only, with some absent. The sample yields around 30,000 clones, more than 70% seen once. The data are from a study of a mutant IDH1 vaccine in newly diagnosed glioma. The sample consisted of PBMCs, taken from a glioma patient whose treatment included an IDH1 peptide vaccine. This sequence originates from a woman aged 18 to 35 with glioma.

The CDR3 region is CASSGDRGSGQPQHF. CDR3 nucleotide sequence: TGTGCCAGCAGTGGGGACAGGGGATCGGGTCAGCCCCAGCATTTT. The chain employs TRBV2 and TRBJ1-5, with TRBD1 identical over 10 bases. Germline loops: CDR1 SNHLY, CDR2 FYNNEI. With V trimmed by 4 bases and J by 6 bases, 6 bases remained unmatched. CDR3 length: 15 residues.